The rows below give T cell receptor beta chains drawn from one sample of a study of blood T cell repertoires in COVID-19. Data came from immunoSEQ multiplex PCR; TCRdb stores just in-frame clones and leaves some out. The data show tens of thousands of clones, roughly 80% seen once. The sample comprised peripheral blood. These receptors originate from an older man with active or convalescent COVID-19. The CDR3 runs from the conserved cysteine through the conserved F or W. Each record gives: V gene, clone size, J gene, CDR3 protein. Clone size is stated in some rows and not others, as once, few, many or a class when expanded.

TRBV7-9	once	TRBJ1-5	CASSFGEHQPQHF
TRBV27	NA	TRBJ1-2	CASSRQGRVADGYTF
TRBV6-5	NA	TRBJ2-2	CATGRAAGELFF
TRBV18	NA	TRBJ1-3	CASNNRGLSGNTIYF
TRBV9	NA	TRBJ1-6	CASSVQMNSPLHF
TRBV30	NA	TRBJ2-7	CAWSVRVGQGGYEQYF
TRBV2	NA	TRBJ1-4	CASQGAATRDEKLFF
TRBV5-5	NA	TRBJ1-1	CASSLSGTQTNTEAFF
TRBV20-1	NA	TRBJ2-7	CSASHGDEQYF
TRBV11-2	NA	TRBJ2-2	CASSLQGADTGELFF